This T cell receptor (beta chain) was captured by sequencing in a study of blood T cells in healthy people across ages. Whole-study results and caveats: Not knowing donor CMV status may have confounded expanded clonotype changes.

Primed by a sample-barcoded 5' primer and a J-beta primer mix, a second PCR proceeded for about 7 to 12 cycles. TCRdb passed the 5' RACE reads through MiXCR, listing each CDR3 protein once. Found here are about 1.4 million distinct CDR3 sequences, approximately 59% of them singletons; the top ten hold more than 6%. In the case of this clonotype: What it binds is not known.

The V end was cut by 6 bases, the J end by 7 bases, with 13 bases between. This CDR3 has 13 residues. The source of this sequence is a man younger than 35 in good health. The gene calls are TRBV12-3 or TRBV12-4 and TRBJ1-5; the D gene is possibly TRBD1 (6 bases). Sequencing used blood. CDR3 nucleotides: TGTGCCAGCAGCTACGGACAGTACCAGCCCCAGCATTTT. Its translation: CASSYGQYQPQHF.